Shown below are 3 T cell receptor beta chains from a single sample sequenced in a study of blood T cell repertoires in COVID-19. Assay used: immunoSEQ multiplex PCR; TCRdb lists only in-frame clones, some missing. This repertoire shows 200,000 to 250,000 clones, 85% to 90% found once; its top ten account for approximately 3.4%. Input material: PBMCs or T cells enriched from blood (not recorded which). Every receptor here comes from a woman aged 18 to 35 in a cohort exposed to, infected with or recovered from COVID-19 (not recorded which).

The chain combines TRBV5-1 with TRBJ1-3, with a weak D call TRBD1 (5 bases). V was pared by 0 bases and J by 4 bases, with 14 bases between. The CDR3 runs 16 residues. The germline gives CDR1 SGHRS, CDR2 YFSETQ. CDR3 region: CASSLVSGAEGNTIYF. The CDR3 nucleotides are TGCGCCAGCAGCTTGGTCTCTGGGGCTGAAGGAAACACCATATATTTT. Full variable domain (remainder filled in from reference TRBV5-1 and TRBJ1-3): KAGVTQTPRYLIKTRGQQVTLSCSPISGHRSVSWYQQTPGQGLQFLFEYFSETQRNKGNFPGRFSGRQFSNSRSEMNVSTLELGDSALYLCASSLVSGAEGNTIYFGEGSWLTVV.

The genes are TRBV18 and TRBJ2-7; TRBD1 matches at 11 bases. The CDR3 is made up of 14 amino acids. Trimming removed 4 bases from V and 4 bases from J; junction bases left unmatched: 3. Germline CDR1 reads KGHSH; CDR2 reads LQKENI. The CDR3, as DNA: TGTGCCAGCTCACTCGGACAGGGGGCGTACGAGCAGTACTTC. Protein product: CASSLGQGAYEQYF. Based on the CDR3 plus reference TRBV18 and TRBJ2-7, the full variable domain is NAGVMQNPRHLVRRRGQEARLRCSPMKGHSHVYWYRQLPEEGLKFMVYLQKENIIDESGMPKERFSAEFPKEGPSILRIQQVVRGDSAAYFCASSLGQGAYEQYFGPGTRLTVT.

This clone was seen ten or more times. This rearrangement joins TRBV7-2 to TRBJ2-3, with a weak D call TRBD1 (6 bases). From germline, CDR1 is SGHTA and CDR2 FQGNSA. This CDR3 is built from 15 residues. With 4 bases removed from V and 0 bases from J, the gap between germline ends came to 11 bases. The CDR3 region is CASSSQGISTDTQYF. The DNA for the CDR3 is TGTGCCAGCAGCTCACAGGGAATTAGCACAGATACGCAGTATTTT.